This paragraph reports one T cell receptor beta chain. Its antigen is still unknown. The data were taken from a study of T cell responses to AZD1222 COVID-19 vaccine. Study-level results: Close to half of all spike-specific TCRs reportedly target regions of the variants that are unmutated. The sample set comprised mostly white British donors with more females, and clonal diversity was possibly underestimated. Baseline seropositives among AZD1222 recipients totaled only 5 to 7.

V shed 2 bases and J shed 5 bases, with 6 bases lying between them. The V gene's germline CDR1 is KGHSH and CDR2 LQKENI. This CDR3 has 12 residues. Assay used: immunoSEQ multiplex PCR; TCRdb lists only in-frame clones, some missing. The sample holds about 100,000 clones, roughly nine tenths seen once. The TCR sequence derives from an adult in good health. The gene calls are TRBV18 and TRBJ2-5; unclear D gene. Sequencing was performed on peripheral blood, taken on day 0 of AZD1222 vaccination. The CDR3 bases are TGTGCCAGCTCACCAGGCCGGGAGACCCAGTACTTC. This codes for CASSPGRETQYF.